The next 28 T cell receptor beta chains were all read from a single sample in a study of beta chain features in type 1 diabetes. The antigens these receptors bind are not known. Notes on the study in general: People with Type 1 diabetes carried modestly yet significantly shorter TCRB CDR3s in all four CD4+ subsets.

The study reverse transcribed the entire isolated RNA, so it sequenced expressed TCRB transcripts. Data came from immunoSEQ multiplex PCR; TCRdb stores just in-frame clones and leaves some out. The sample lists a few hundred thousand clones, over 10% seen once, with around 0.0099% in the top ten. The sequenced sample consisted of naive CD4+ T cells from blood. These receptors all stem from a woman in her late teens or twenties with type 1 diabetes.

This chain uses TRBV10-3 with TRBJ1-1; no clear D gene. The V end lost 6 bases, the J end lost 4 bases, and 15 bases lay between the germline ends. This CDR3 comprises 14 residues. Per the germline V gene, CDR1 is ENHRY and CDR2 is SYGVKD. CDR3 bases: TGTGCCATCAGCTTGCGGGAGATAGGCACTGAAGCTTTCTTT. Protein sequence: CAISLREIGTEAFF.

The chain joins TRBV28 to TRBJ2-2; 7 bases line up with TRBD1. The CDR3 contains 14 residues. Trimming took 4 bases from V and 3 from J; bases not matched to a gene: 2. CDR1 MDHEN and CDR2 SYDVKM come from the germline V gene. The DNA of the CDR3 is TGTGCCAGCAGTTCCGGACAGGACACCGGGGAGCTGTTTTTT. This sequence encodes CASSSGQDTGELFF.

V usage is TRBV19 and J usage is TRBJ1-2; D gene uncertain. The CDR3 runs 13 residues. From germline, CDR1 is LNHDA and CDR2 SQIVND (reference sequence). Trimming stripped 9 bases from V and 8 bases from J, with 19 bases between. The CDR3 DNA follows: TGTGCCAGCGGACTGACGGTTGGCTACGGCTACACCTTC. This translates into CASGLTVGYGYTF.

This chain joins TRBV10-3 and TRBJ2-3, with a possible D match to TRBD1 (6 bases). This CDR3 spans 15 amino acids. Trimming took 6 bases from V and 0 from J, leaving 13 bases between them. Germline V gene data show CDR1 as ENHRY and CDR2 as SYGVKD. Written as DNA, the CDR3 is TGTGCCATCAGGAACGGACAGTCTAGCACAGATACGCAGTATTTT. Residues: CAIRNGQSSTDTQYF.

The J gene is TRBJ2-1, the V gene TRBV6-1, with 7 bases identical to TRBD1. The CDR3 is made up of 15 amino acids. Looked up from germline, CDR1 is MNHNS and CDR2 is SASEGT. With V trimmed by 6 bases and J by 0 bases, 5 bases remained unmatched. The CDR3 region has the DNA TGTGCCAGCAGGGGACAGATGAGCTCCTACAATGAGCAGTTCTTC. The encoded protein is CASRGQMSSYNEQFF.

This clone was seen a few times. The chain joins TRBV7-2 to TRBJ1-5; 7 positions agree with TRBD1. From germline, CDR1 is SGHTA and CDR2 FQGNSA. This CDR3 spans 14 amino acids. The J segment lost 3 bases and the V segment lost 6 bases, leaving 5 bases of the junction unmatched. The CDR3 spells CASRNTGDNQPQHF. DNA of the CDR3: TGTGCCAGCAGGAATACAGGGGACAATCAGCCCCAGCATTTT.

This chain links TRBV5-4 with TRBJ1-1; D not certain. The CDR3 runs to 13 residues. The V gene lost 0 bases and the J gene lost 2 bases, with 5 bases spanning the gap. Germline CDR1 and CDR2: SGHNT and YYREEE (reference sequence). In DNA, the CDR3 is TGTGCCAGCAGCTTGGGCACTAACACTGAAGCTTTCTTT. As protein: CASSLGTNTEAFF. Filled out from reference TRBV5-4 and TRBJ1-1, the complete variable domain reads ETGVTQSPTHLIKTRGQQVTLRCSSQSGHNTVSWYQQALGQGPQFIFQYYREEENGRGNFPPRFSGLQFPNYSSELNVNALELDDSALYLCASSLGTNTEAFFGQGTRLTVV.

V usage is TRBV5-1 and J usage is TRBJ1-4; 8 bases map to TRBD1. Trimming removed 0 bases from V and 3 bases from J; junction bases left unmatched: 4. Germline values: CDR1 SGHRS, CDR2 YFSETQ. The CDR3 is made up of 16 amino acids. CDR3 DNA sequence: TGCGCCAGCAGCTTGGCCGCAGGGGGCCCTAATGAAAAACTGTTTTTT. Translation: CASSLAAGGPNEKLFF.

This clone was seen a handful of times. The chain has TRBV9 and TRBJ1-1; maybe TRBD1 (6 bases). CDR3 size: 14 residues. Trimming removed 3 bases from V and 3 bases from J, with 12 bases in between. Per germline, CDR1 SGDLS and CDR2 YYNGEE. The CDR3 DNA is TGTGCCAGCAGCGCAGGGGTGGGGGACACTGAAGCTTTCTTT. Amino acid sequence: CASSAGVGDTEAFF. The whole variable domain, remainder taken from reference TRBV9 and TRBJ1-1, is DSGVTQTPKHLITATGQRVTLRCSPRSGDLSVYWYQQSLDQGLQFLIQYYNGEERAKGNILERFSAQQFPDLHSELNLSSLELGDSALYFCASSAGVGDTEAFFGQGTRLTVV.

This clone showed up just a few times. This sequence joins TRBV30 and TRBJ2-1; 13 nucleotides match TRBD2. The ends lost 5 bases at V and 5 bases at J; junction bases unmatched: 6. The CDR3 runs to 15 residues. The germline CDR1 and CDR2 sequences are GTSNPN and SVGIG (reference sequence). This CDR3 reads CAWAVGLAGDNEQFF. In DNA form, the CDR3 reads TGTGCCTGGGCCGTAGGACTAGCGGGAGACAATGAGCAGTTCTTC. The complete variable domain, with remaining parts taken from reference TRBV30 and TRBJ2-1, reads SQTIHQWPATLVQPVGSPLSLECTVEGTSNPNLYWYRQAAGRGLQLLFYSVGIGQISSEVPQNLSASRPQDRQFILSSKKLLLSDSGFYLCAWAVGLAGDNEQFFGPGTRLTVL.

The table lists this clone with a few counts. J is TRBJ2-3 and V is TRBV27, with TRBD2 matching 7 bases. The CDR3 sequence is 13 residues long. Unmatched junction bases numbered 8, after V lost 6 bases and J lost 8 bases. Germline lookup yields CDR1 MNHEY and CDR2 SMNVEV (reference sequence). CDR3 nucleotide sequence: TGTGCCAGCAGCCCTAAAGCGGGGACTACGCAGTATTTT. Its translation is CASSPKAGTTQYF.

This clone came up a few times. The chain recombines TRBV4-3 with TRBJ1-1; D call uncertain. Germline lookup yields CDR1 LGHNA and CDR2 YSLEER. The CDR3 runs to 13 residues. The germline V and J ends were trimmed by 7 bases and 4 bases, with 13 bases remaining between them. In nucleotides, the CDR3 is TGCGCCAGCACTTCCTTTCTCGGCACTGAAGCTTTCTTT. The encoded protein is CASTSFLGTEAFF.

The chain has TRBV9 and TRBJ2-1; possibly TRBD2 for D (6 bases). V shed 2 bases and J shed 4 bases, with 7 bases lying between them. Germline V gene lookup returns CDR1 SGDLS and CDR2 YYNGEE. CDR3 size: 13 residues. The CDR3 spells CASSVTSYNEQFF. For the CDR3, the DNA is TGTGCCAGCAGCGTGACTAGTTACAATGAGCAGTTCTTC.

There are a few counts of this clone. The CDR3 protein is CASSLAQSVQAFF. CDR3 DNA sequence: TGTGCCAGCAGCTTAGCACAGTCGGTTCAAGCTTTCTTT. This rearrangement joins TRBV11-1 to TRBJ1-1; D is uncertain. This CDR3 comprises 13 residues. Trimming took off 0 bases at V and 9 bases at J, with 11 bases between the two ends. CDR1 and CDR2 from the germline V gene are SGHAT and FQDESV (reference sequence).

Only a few counts were recorded for this clone. J is TRBJ2-5 and V is TRBV19; 7 bases agree with TRBD1. The CDR3 runs to 14 residues. J gave up 2 bases and V 4 bases, and 4 bases lay outside the gene matches. Germline CDR1 LNHDA, CDR2 SQIVND (reference sequence). CDR3 residues: CASSRRQGQETQYF. The CDR3 nucleotides read TGTGCCAGTAGTAGGAGACAGGGTCAAGAGACCCAGTACTTC.

The rearrangement links TRBV2 to TRBJ1-3, with D maybe TRBD1 (6 bases). The CDR3 has 17 residues. Germline CDR1 is SNHLY and CDR2 is FYNNEI. The V and J ends lost 4 bases and 2 bases respectively, with 18 bases between them. The CDR3 is CASSGTRIGGTGNTIYF. The CDR3, as DNA: TGTGCCAGCAGTGGGACAAGGATAGGGGGAACTGGAAACACCATATATTTT.

This clone has only a few counts. This sequence joins TRBV7-2 and TRBJ2-7, with D unresolved. Trimming removed 0 bases at V and 0 bases at J, with 9 bases between. Germline CDR1 reads SGHTA; CDR2 reads FQGNSA. The CDR3 sequence is 15 residues long. CDR3 loop: CASSLAAASSYEQYF. CDR3 nucleotide sequence: TGTGCCAGCAGCTTAGCGGCGGCCAGCTCCTACGAGCAGTACTTC. Together with reference TRBV7-2 and TRBJ2-7, the CDR3 gives the full variable domain: GAGVSQSPSNKVTEKGKDVELRCDPISGHTALYWYRQSLGQGLEFLIYFQGNSAPDKSGLPSDRFSAERTGGSVSTLTIQRTQQEDSAVYLCASSLAAASSYEQYFGPGTRLTVT.

The chain recombines TRBV28 with TRBJ2-1, with D possibly matching TRBD1 (5 bases). The CDR3 has 11 amino acids. CDR1 is MDHEN and CDR2 is SYDVKM in the germline V gene. V lost 10 bases to trimming and J lost 9 bases, with 13 bases between them. In DNA, the CDR3 is TGTGCCACCGTCGACAGTCGTGAGCAGTTCTTC. Its protein product is CATVDSREQFF.

This clone was counted between two and nine times. The gene calls are TRBV29-1 and TRBJ2-1; no clear D gene. V lost 5 bases to trimming and J lost 3 bases, with 8 bases between them. Germline V gives CDR1 SQVTM, CDR2 ANQGSEA. The CDR3 is 12 residues long. The CDR3 sequence is CSVTTYYNEQFF. CDR3 DNA: TGCAGCGTTACAACATACTACAATGAGCAGTTCTTC.

The chain links TRBV4-1 to TRBJ1-2; no reliable D call. The CDR3 length is 14 residues. Trimming removed 7 bases from V and 8 bases from J, with 20 bases in between. Germline V lookup: CDR1 MGHRA, CDR2 YSYEKL. CDR3 protein: CASTHLPGREGYTF. CDR3 nucleotide sequence: TGCGCCAGCACCCACCTACCAGGAAGGGAGGGCTACACCTTC.

In this sample, this clone turned up a few times. The rearrangement links TRBV19 to TRBJ2-6; 9 bases align to TRBD1. Per germline, CDR1 LNHDA and CDR2 SQIVND (reference sequence). J was trimmed by 0 bases and V by 6 bases; bases with no gene match: 6. The CDR3 spans 17 residues. CDR3 coding DNA: TGTGCCAGTAGCTCGGGACAGGGAATCTCTGGGGCCAACGTCCTGACTTTC. Translating it yields CASSSGQGISGANVLTF.

The J gene is TRBJ1-3, the V gene TRBV9, with 7 bases matching TRBD1. This CDR3 spans 16 amino acids. V was clipped by 3 bases and J by 2 bases; unmatched bases: 8. Germline values: CDR1 SGDLS, CDR2 YYNGEE. In DNA, the CDR3 is TGTGCCAGCAGCGCCCTAGGGGGCCTCACTGGAAACACCATATATTTT. Translation gives CASSALGGLTGNTIYF. The entire variable domain, with the rest obtained from reference TRBV9 and TRBJ1-3, is as follows: DSGVTQTPKHLITATGQRVTLRCSPRSGDLSVYWYQQSLDQGLQFLIQYYNGEERAKGNILERFSAQQFPDLHSELNLSSLELGDSALYFCASSALGGLTGNTIYFGEGSWLTVV.

This clone turned up a few times. The rearrangement links TRBV29-1 to TRBJ2-1, with D perhaps matching TRBD2 (6 bases). Trimming left V 7 bases short and J 10 bases short, with 17 bases between. Germline loops: CDR1 SQVTM, CDR2 ANQGSEA. The CDR3 contains 12 residues. CDR3 loop: CSEKWGGSEQFF. The CDR3, as DNA: TGCAGCGAAAAATGGGGAGGCTCAGAGCAGTTCTTC.

There are a few counts of this clone. The rearrangement joins TRBV5-1 to TRBJ2-5, with 8 bases fitting TRBD1. The CDR3 is 15 residues long. Germline values: CDR1 SGHRS, CDR2 YFSETQ. Unmatched junction bases numbered 6, after V lost 3 bases and J lost 2 bases. The CDR3 is CASSSTGTGQETQYF. CDR3 in DNA: TGCGCCAGCAGCTCAACCGGGACAGGTCAAGAGACCCAGTACTTC.

The V and J genes are TRBV4-1 and TRBJ1-4; the D gene is possibly TRBD1 (6 bases). From germline, CDR1 is MGHRA and CDR2 YSYEKL. The CDR3 has 15 residues. Trimming took off 1 base at V and 10 bases at J, with 16 bases between the two ends. CDR3 coding DNA: TGCGCCAGCAGCCAAGGGGGCAGGGGAAAGGGAAAACTGTTTTTT. Translating gives CASSQGGRGKGKLFF.

This clone came up a few times. V gene TRBV14 combines with J gene TRBJ2-5; D gene ambiguous. CDR1 is SGHDN and CDR2 is FVKESK in the germline V gene. The CDR3 extends over 12 amino acids. The V end lost 2 bases, the J end lost 9 bases, and 10 bases lay between the germline ends. The CDR3: CASSQSRRAQYF. CDR3 in DNA: TGTGCCAGCAGCCAATCCCGTCGGGCCCAGTACTTC.

Only a few counts were recorded for this clone. The chain carries TRBV7-9 and TRBJ2-5; D is unclear. Germline CDR1 and CDR2: SEHNR and FQNEAQ (reference sequence). Trimming took 5 bases from V and 4 from J, leaving 8 bases between them. The CDR3 covers 12 residues. The DNA for the CDR3 is TGTGCCAGCAGCGCCTCCGGAGAGACCCAGTACTTC. It codes for CASSASGETQYF.

V is TRBV9 and J is TRBJ1-2; 10 positions agree with TRBD1. CDR1 is SGDLS, CDR2 YYNGEE, per germline. Trimming cost V 3 bases and J 4 bases; bases outside gene matches: 3. The CDR3 sequence is 14 residues long. The DNA of the CDR3 is TGTGCCAGCAGCGAGGGACAGGGGCCCTATGGCTACACCTTC. Protein product: CASSEGQGPYGYTF.